Reported below is one T cell receptor (beta chain). This clone appeared a single time. Its cognate antigen has yet to be identified. One base away there is no much larger clone; base qualities are not given. The immunoSEQ hsTCRB v3.0 assay was used at survey level resolution to sequence the TRB variable region. TRB sequencing targeted a depth of roughly 35,000-50,000 T-cell genomes per sample. An Illumina MiSeq with a v3 150-cycle kit was used to sequence the pooled TRB libraries. The paper's processing steps were these. Repertoire analysis was run in R within a reproducible Nextflow workflow that covered QC, data transformation and analysis. Custom analyses were implemented in LymphoSeq2, an R package for AIRR-Seq data exploration. A handful of samples that produced fewer than 5000 total TRB sequences were removed, so 150 to 200 HIV repertoires were analyzed. Among the roughly 200 retained HIV repertoires, some 60 were collected before ART initiation and approximately 130 after ART initiation. Repertoires were downsampled to 5000 TRB nucleotide sequences, with summary statistics averaged over 100 downsampling iterations. The analysis kept only TRB sequences whose CDR3 regions were at least seven amino acids long. A Shannon entropy-derived clonality score and the Gini coefficient were used to measure diversity. Repertoire networks linked the top 5000 CDR3 amino acid sequences whenever two sequences differed by an edit distance of one. Antigen specificity groups and MHC restriction were predicted for TRB CDR3 amino acid sequences with GLIPH2. To flag known CMV, EBV, HIV or tissue antigen associations, CDR3 amino acid sequences were matched against VDJdb and McPAS-TCR. Pre-ART, post-ART and control groups were compared with Wilcoxon signed-rank tests and Holm-Bonferroni correction. TCRdb holds this immuneACCESS table with in-frame rearrangements only. Some clones are missing; in checked studies, unresolved V genes explain under half, and the rest has no known cause. Clone size and the V and J calls come from that table; the DNA yielded D and trimming. The sample contains some 22,000 clones, 82% of them found a single time. 7.5% to 10% of the sample belongs to the ten largest clones.

As encoded in the germline V gene (reference sequence), CDR1 is MNHEY while CDR2 is SMNVEV. V is pared back by 2 bases and J by 10 bases, with 14 bases lying between the germline termini. The cysteine opens and the phenylalanine closes a CDR3 of 13 amino acids. Only the CDR3 portion is preserved as DNA: 39 bases, with reading frame beginning at the first base. To be included, a participant needed at least one PBMC sample from before ART initiation plus at least two post-ART samples. All participants with HIV were treated in the United States of America. Before DNA extraction, cryopreserved samples of roughly 0.9-11 million PBMC were thawed and washed. At the time of the earliest PBMC sample, participants with HIV were aged between roughly 23 and 60 years. PBMC samples were contributed by each participant from 1-4 timepoints before ART initiation and 2-8 timepoints after ART initiation, with a median of 7 samples. Serial HIV viral load, CD4+ T-cell count, ART history and demographic data were obtained for every participant. Using a Qiagen kit on a QIAcube, genomic DNA was extracted from unsorted PBMC, with samples processed in batches of 12.

These data originate in a study of long-term antiretroviral therapy in people with HIV (dated by TCRdb to 2022 to 2024). At the level of the whole study: Collection of the earliest samples took place about a decade ahead of the 2015 WHO recommendation for immediate ART, at a time when ART was typically delayed until CD4 counts fell. From a few dozen adults with confirmed HIV infection, the cohort provided 150 to 200 cryopreserved PBMC samples, gathered serially across a mean of around six years (range 1-12). Whether ART initiation and durable HIV suppression were associated with changes in peripheral blood TRB repertoire composition and diversity was tested in a retrospective serial study. No cross-contamination during QIAcube processing turned up in test extractions that ran a monoclonal T-cell line alongside 33 polyclonal samples. Among the roughly 30 participants with HIV, fewer than twelve were female.

Overall study results and their limits: The samples span the years 2004 to 2017, and the ART regimens used may be less effective than current regimens. Owing to limited PBMC availability, only the TCR beta chain was sequenced, without alpha chain pairing. Starting ART was linked to a significant rise in TRB diversity, yet even after long-term ART the diversity remained significantly lower than in transplant donor controls. Inferences about post-ART repertoire changes are limited because no data were available on ART adherence, viral resistance or therapy changes. Narrower CDR3 length ranges were observed in HIV repertoires than in controls, and an antigen-experienced repertoire with only a slight naive shift after ART was suggested by the network structure. The repertoire was dominated across all time points by expanded TRB clones identified before ART initiation, although this dominance was seen to fluctuate and to decrease in many PLHIV after ART. Because cell numbers in pre-ART samples were limited, unsorted PBMC were profiled instead of sorted CD4+ and CD8+ T cells.

The V gene is TRBV27 and the J gene is TRBJ1-1, with the identity of the D gene unclear. The receptor's source is a man aged 50-59 years with HIV. Sequences were derived from unsorted PBMCs, sampled at the start of antiretroviral therapy. CDR3 sequence: CASSLTAHTIAFF. Here is the DNA: TGTGCCAGCAGTTTAACGGCCCATACGATAGCTTTCTTT.